The clone carrying this T cell receptor (beta chain) was detected only a few times. The antigen remains undetermined. Primers for the PCR totalled 60 Vbeta and 13 Jbeta. TCRdb's copy holds only in-frame clones and misses some; the assay was immunoSEQ multiplex PCR. The data hold under 85,000 clones, with roughly 74% observed a single time. Trimming removed 6 bases at V and 7 bases at J, with 19 bases between. Germline CDR1 SGHTA, CDR2 FQGNSA. The CDR3 totals 15 residues. These data are taken from a study of cytomegalovirus exposure and HLA in healthy donors. Whole-study results and caveats: Later examination showed HLA-associated TCR beta chains had greater clonal expansion than equally common others.

J is TRBJ1-5 and V is TRBV7-2, with a weak D call TRBD1 (6 bases). This clonotype originated in a woman in her 30s in good health and CMV-seropositive. Sequenced sample: PBMCs. The CDR3 reads CASSSTWGQGQPQHF. In nucleotides, the CDR3 is TGTGCCAGCAGTTCCACCTGGGGGCAAGGGCAGCCCCAGCATTTT.